The rows below give T cell receptor beta chains drawn from one sample of a study of blood T cell repertoires in COVID-19. Only in-frame clones appear in the TCRdb table, and some are missing; sequencing was by immunoSEQ multiplex PCR. The table records about 88,000 clones, less than 75% of them present only once. Sequencing input: peripheral blood. The receptor source for this set is a woman between 55 and 75 years old in a cohort sampled during active or convalescent COVID-19. Each CDR3 is given with its conserved first and last residue. Each record gives: D gene, V gene, J gene, clone size, CDR3 protein, CDR3 DNA. D genes are given only for firm matches. Clone size is not always given. Where it is, it says once, few, many or a class for expanded clones.

-	TRBV5-5	TRBJ1-5	-	CASSWDGRGTSNQPQHF	TGTGCCAGCAGCTGGGATGGTCGGGGGACTAGCAATCAGCCCCAGCATTTT
-	TRBV5-1	TRBJ1-6	-	CASSLVGADNSPLHF	TGCGCCAGCAGCTTGGTGGGGGCAGATAATTCACCCCTCCACTTT
TRBD1	TRBV7-2	TRBJ2-3	-	CASSLPTGVADTQYF	TGTGCCAGCAGCTTACCGACAGGGGTGGCAGATACGCAGTATTTT
TRBD1	TRBV5-4	TRBJ2-1	-	CASSLRQGVYNEQFF	TGTGCCAGCAGCTTGAGGCAGGGGGTCTACAATGAGCAGTTCTTC
-	TRBV12-3/TRBV12-4	TRBJ2-5	-	CASRFETSRAQYF	TGTGCCAGCAGATTTGAAACCTCACGAGCCCAGTACTTC
-	TRBV2	TRBJ1-1	-	CASSDNRATEAFF	TGTGCCAGCAGTGATAACAGGGCGACTGAAGCTTTCTTT
-	TRBV5-4	TRBJ2-5	-	CASSLLGPRGGETQYF	TGTGCCAGCAGCTTGCTGGGTCCCCGAGGGGGAGAGACCCAGTACTTC
TRBD1	TRBV6-2/TRBV6-3	TRBJ2-1	once	CASSWDRGLNEQFF	TGTGCCAGCAGTTGGGACAGGGGGCTAAATGAGCAGTTCTTC
TRBD1	TRBV5-6	TRBJ1-1	-	CASSLYRGLWTEAFF	TGTGCCAGCAGCTTATATAGGGGGCTATGGACTGAAGCTTTCTTT
-	TRBV19	TRBJ2-7	-	CASRADSTYEQYF	TGTGCCAGTAGGGCAGACTCGACCTACGAGCAGTACTTC
-	TRBV5-4	TRBJ1-2	-	CAIPGDLPNYGYTF	TGTGCCATCCCGGGGGACCTTCCTAACTATGGCTACACCTTC
TRBD2	TRBV25-1	TRBJ2-2	-	CASARAGGGTGELFF	TGTGCCAGCGCCCGCGCGGGGGGCGGGACCGGGGAGCTGTTTTTT
-	TRBV30	TRBJ1-1	-	CAWSVGSQWAEAFF	TGTGCCTGGAGTGTAGGGAGCCAATGGGCGGAAGCTTTCTTT
-	TRBV19	TRBJ2-1	-	CASSIDGMSEQFF	TGTGCCAGTAGTATAGATGGTATGAGTGAGCAGTTCTTC
TRBD2	TRBV7-3	TRBJ2-1	-	CASSLDSIGGYEQFF	TGTGCCAGCAGCCTGGACTCGATCGGGGGGTATGAGCAGTTCTTC
-	TRBV5-1	TRBJ2-5	-	CASSLAPRFGGQETQYF	TGCGCCAGCAGCTTGGCCCCGAGGTTCGGGGGCCAAGAGACCCAGTACTTC
-	TRBV29-1	TRBJ2-1	-	CSVVQGVNYNEQFF	TGCAGCGTTGTTCAGGGCGTTAATTACAATGAGCAGTTCTTC
-	TRBV29-1	TRBJ2-7	-	CSVGGQGLGEQYF	TGCAGCGTTGGAGGCCAGGGTCTGGGGGAGCAGTACTTC
-	TRBV6-2/TRBV6-3	TRBJ2-7	few	CASSERVEQYF	TGTGCCAGCAGTGAGCGGGTCGAGCAGTACTTC
-	TRBV28	TRBJ1-5	-	CASRWAQTSNQPQHF	TGTGCCAGCAGGTGGGCGCAGACTAGCAATCAGCCCCAGCATTTT
TRBD1	TRBV5-1	TRBJ2-5	-	CASSLLTGGETQYF	TGCGCCAGCAGCTTATTAACAGGGGGAGAGACCCAGTACTTC
-	TRBV6-4	TRBJ1-3	-	CASSEEGLSSGNTIYF	TGTGCCAGCAGTGAAGAGGGTCTATCATCTGGAAACACCATATATTTT
-	TRBV2	TRBJ1-2	-	CASSGNQYGYTF	TGTGCCAGCAGCGGGAACCAATATGGCTACACCTTC
-	TRBV4-3	TRBJ2-3	-	CASSQDTRLGTDTQYF	TGCGCCAGCAGCCAAGATACCAGGCTCGGCACAGATACGCAGTATTTT
TRBD2	TRBV27	TRBJ2-5	-	CASSSSGGRETQYF	TGTGCCAGCAGTTCTAGCGGGGGGCGGGAGACCCAGTACTTC